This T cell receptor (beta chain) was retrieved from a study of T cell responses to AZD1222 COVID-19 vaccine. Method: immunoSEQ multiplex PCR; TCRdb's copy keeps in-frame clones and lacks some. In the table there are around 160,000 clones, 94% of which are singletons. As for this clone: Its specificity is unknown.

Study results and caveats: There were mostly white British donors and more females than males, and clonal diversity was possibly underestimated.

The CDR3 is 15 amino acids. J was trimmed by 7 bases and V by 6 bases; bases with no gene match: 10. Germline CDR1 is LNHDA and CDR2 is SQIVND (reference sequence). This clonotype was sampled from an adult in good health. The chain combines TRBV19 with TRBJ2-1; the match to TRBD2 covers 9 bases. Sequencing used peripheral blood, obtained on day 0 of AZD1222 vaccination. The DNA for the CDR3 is TGTGCCAGTAGAAGCCCGGGACTAGCTTGGAATGAGCAGTTCTTC. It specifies CASRSPGLAWNEQFF.